This T cell receptor (beta chain) was obtained from a study of T cells expressing NK-cell markers (dated by TCRdb to about 2020). A note on the overall study: TCR beta-chain repertoires were profiled in sorted CD3+CD56+NKG2C+, CD3+CD56+NKG2C- and CD3+CD56-NKG2C+ T-cell subsets from roughly eight donors. Libraries were sequenced as 2 x 150 bp reads on Illumina HiSeq 2000/2500, MiSeq or NextSeq. Randomly selected healthy volunteers, three men and five women, were used as the eight sequenced donors. Of the eight sequenced donors, seven were found to be HCMV-seropositive and one was found to be HCMV-seronegative.

From cysteine to phenylalanine, the CDR3 is 13 amino acids long. Only the protein is available. Looking up the germline V gene (reference sequence) yields CDR1 LNHNV and CDR2 YYDKDF. A commercial ELISA kit detecting HCMV-specific IgG in serum was used to determine HCMV serostatus. Peripheral blood mononuclear cells were isolated from blood by Ficoll density gradient centrifugation. Sequencing used an Illumina HiSeq 2000. 5'RACE template switching, by which a universal primer site and unique molecular identifiers were added, was used to make TCR beta cDNA libraries. Synthesis of cDNA was primed from the TCR beta constant segment and was followed by two consecutive PCR amplification steps. In the source study's methods: MIGEC was used to demultiplex reads and group the reads by UMI, and MiTCR was used to assemble and quantify clonotypes. To remove erroneous sequences, TCR cDNA sequences were retained only when supported by two or more reads. The tcR package was used for downstream repertoire analysis, and clonotypes were matched between fractions using CDR3 nucleotide sequence together with V segment. Antigen specificity was annotated against VDJdb with VDJmatch, allowing one amino acid substitution in CDR3. TCRdb reprocessed the reads and provides one entry for every CDR3 protein sequence; no DNA is given. V and J calls and clone size were set by TCRdb, not the authors. This specimen's table enumerates some 460,000 distinct CDR3 sequences. The ten top clones hold 1.4% of the sample.

To note about this clonotype: It has no known antigen specificity.

Broader findings and caveats from the paper: Those dominant clonotypes were again the most abundant among CD3+CD56-NKG2C+ cells in a handful of donors, at about 25-60.1%. In several donors, the dominant CD3+CD56+NKG2C+ clonotypes were found to rank among the top 10 CD8+ clonotypes and to make up about 1.0-8% of CD8+ T cells. It remained unclear whether the expanded NKG2C-expressing T cell clones were specific for HCMV antigens.

The sequenced sample consisted of blood T cells: a sorted CD56 or NKG2C T cell subset, CD4+ or CD8+ T cells, or bulk PBMC T cells (not recorded which). This receptor was obtained from a woman aged 45-59 years in good health. Donor details come from another sample of the same person, matched by shared clones. The receptor chain draws on TRBV15 and TRBJ1-5. The CDR3 corresponds to CATVEGHNQPQHF.